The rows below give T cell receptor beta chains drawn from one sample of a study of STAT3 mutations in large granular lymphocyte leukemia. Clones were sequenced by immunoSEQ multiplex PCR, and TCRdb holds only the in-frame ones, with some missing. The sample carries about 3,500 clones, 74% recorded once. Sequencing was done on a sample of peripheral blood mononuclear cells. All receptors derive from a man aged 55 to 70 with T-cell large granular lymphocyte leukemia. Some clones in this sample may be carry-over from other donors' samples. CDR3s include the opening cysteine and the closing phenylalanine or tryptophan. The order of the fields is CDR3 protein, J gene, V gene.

CDR3 protein: CASSESGLARNEQFF; J gene: TRBJ2-1; V gene: TRBV25-1
CDR3 protein: CASNGSPGQPSTEAFF; J gene: TRBJ1-1; V gene: TRBV25-1
CDR3 protein: CASSRRDRDLTYEQYF; J gene: TRBJ2-7; V gene: TRBV2
CDR3 protein: CASSQDLATLVADTQYF; J gene: TRBJ2-3; V gene: TRBV4-3
CDR3 protein: CSVDQGSTDTQYF; J gene: TRBJ2-3; V gene: TRBV29-1
CDR3 protein: CASRGYSNQPQHF; J gene: TRBJ1-5; V gene: TRBV6-6
CDR3 protein: CASSYAGTNQETQYF; J gene: TRBJ2-5; V gene: TRBV5-1
CDR3 protein: CASSDPGAGVFYEQYF; J gene: TRBJ2-7; V gene: TRBV7-9
CDR3 protein: CASSRGGEQPQHF; J gene: TRBJ1-5; V gene: TRBV7-8
CDR3 protein: CAWSVNIFFPYNVKEQYF; J gene: TRBJ2-7; V gene: TRBV30
CDR3 protein: CASSFGQGWDEQYF; J gene: TRBJ2-7; V gene: TRBV7-2
CDR3 protein: CASSSRAAASTDTQYF; J gene: TRBJ2-3; V gene: TRBV5-1
CDR3 protein: CASSFGQGTDTEAFF; J gene: TRBJ1-1; V gene: TRBV7-9
CDR3 protein: CASSFQQGGNTEAFF; J gene: TRBJ1-1; V gene: TRBV27
CDR3 protein: CASSLNDRPHGYTF; J gene: TRBJ1-2; V gene: TRBV5-1
CDR3 protein: CASSLGHGWRDQKADTQYF; J gene: TRBJ2-3; V gene: TRBV7-9
CDR3 protein: CSVDWGRGYGYTF; J gene: TRBJ1-2; V gene: TRBV29-1
CDR3 protein: CSVDTAATDFNYGYTF; J gene: TRBJ1-2; V gene: TRBV29-1
CDR3 protein: CASSFSPKGWGTEAFF; J gene: TRBJ1-1; V gene: TRBV5-6
CDR3 protein: CASSIGFGGTSSYEQYF; J gene: TRBJ2-7; V gene: TRBV19
CDR3 protein: CASFPQGGTEAFF; J gene: TRBJ1-1; V gene: TRBV7-9
CDR3 protein: CAWSGITEAFF; J gene: TRBJ1-1; V gene: TRBV30
CDR3 protein: CASSNSGGAGTEAFF; J gene: TRBJ1-1; V gene: TRBV18
CDR3 protein: CASSYGTGQVDGYTF; J gene: TRBJ1-2; V gene: TRBV6-5
CDR3 protein: CASSPWAAGQPQHF; J gene: TRBJ1-5; V gene: TRBV27
CDR3 protein: CASSTRLHLVNEQFF; J gene: TRBJ2-1; V gene: TRBV5-1
CDR3 protein: CASSQSPGQGGEQPQHF; J gene: TRBJ1-5; V gene: TRBV23-1
CDR3 protein: CASSSPSGRGYEQYF; J gene: TRBJ2-7; V gene: TRBV6-5
CDR3 protein: CACPGLEKETQYF; J gene: TRBJ2-5; V gene: TRBV30
CDR3 protein: CASSYDPNQPQHF; J gene: TRBJ1-5; V gene: TRBV6-1
CDR3 protein: CASSATGDQPQHF; J gene: TRBJ1-5; V gene: TRBV7-9
CDR3 protein: CASSRDRDTEAFF; J gene: TRBJ1-1; V gene: TRBV2
CDR3 protein: CASSIDTEQETQYF; J gene: TRBJ2-5; V gene: TRBV7-9
CDR3 protein: CASSGTSGSLTFYNEQFF; J gene: TRBJ2-1; V gene: TRBV18